This T cell receptor beta chain was identified in a study of blood T cells in healthy people across ages. In this sample, this clonotype turned up many times. Germline loops: CDR1 SQVTM, CDR2 ANQGSEA. V was clipped by 4 bases and J by 8 bases, with 15 bases between them. The length of the CDR3 is 13 residues. A J-beta primer mix and a sample-barcoded 5' primer were used in a second PCR of about 7 to 12 cycles. A single record per CDR3 protein comes from TCRdb applying MiXCR to the 5' RACE reads. The table records around 1,700,000 distinct CDR3 sequences, over 25% of them present only once. The chain employs TRBV29-1 and TRBJ2-1; D gene ambiguous. This sequence was found in a woman aged 25 to 39 in good health. The sequenced sample consisted of blood. The CDR3 sequence: CSVATETWDEQFF. CDR3 DNA sequence: TGCAGCGTTGCCACAGAGACATGGGATGAGCAGTTCTTC.